A single TCR beta chain is shown here with its context. Under the authors' procedure: Nucleated cell number was recorded as an estimate derived from reference gene primer amplification. Data came from immunoSEQ multiplex PCR; TCRdb stores just in-frame clones and leaves some out. The D gene and trimming were derived from the DNA, and the V and J assignments and clone size from that table. The table lists 150,000 or so clones, roughly 87% of them singletons. The source of the sample is a study of blood T cell repertoires in COVID-19. Whole-study context: Acute and convalescent COVID-19 samples came from the United States, Italy and Spain. T cells, B-cell-depleted T cells, or PBMCs provided the cDNA or gDNA that served as material.

Trimming at V came to 2 bases and at J to 4 bases, leaving 11 bases not matched to a gene. Germline V gene lookup returns CDR1 MNHEY and CDR2 SVGAGI. CDR3 size: 16 residues. This TCR was recovered from a woman in her sixties or seventies with acute or convalescent COVID-19. The chain is built from TRBV6-5 and TRBJ2-7, with 7 positions matching TRBD1. Input material: peripheral blood. CDR3 sequence (DNA): TGTGCCAGCAGTTACCAGGGGACAGCCGTTTTGTACGAGCAGTACTTC. Translation gives CASSYQGTAVLYEQYF.